The present entry profiles one T cell receptor beta chain with its context. What it binds is not known. With 2 bases removed from V and 0 bases from J, the gap between germline ends came to 22 bases. This CDR3 comprises 19 residues. Germline loops: CDR1 LGHNA, CDR2 YNFKEQ. Spiked synthetic TCR analogs estimated absolute template abundance per PCR. Using immunoSEQ multiplex PCR, the repertoire was profiled, and TCRdb retains in-frame clones only, with some absent. The sample includes under 120,000 clones, over 75% seen only once; the top ten take 2% to 2.5%. The data were taken from a study of PD-L1 blockade in urothelial cancer. Study context: About 85% of the 29 patients were men whose urothelial cancer was bladder-origin.

General study results and limits: At the 3-week point, tumor-associated blood clones expanded more in durable-benefit patients.

V is TRBV4-2 and J is TRBJ1-2; perhaps TRBD1 as D (5 bases). The receptor comes from a man aged 50-59 years with urothelial cancer. The material sequenced was PBMCs, taken around atezolizumab (anti-PD-L1) treatment. CDR3 bases: TGTGCCAGCAGCCAATTCCTAAGAGACAGCGCTTTTACTAACTATGGCTACACCTTC. Its translation is CASSQFLRDSAFTNYGYTF.